This T cell receptor (beta chain) was retrieved from a study of neurological immune-mediated disorders. In this sample, this clonotype turned up many times. Each sequencing run yielded over 170 million TCR-beta sequences from 15-18 subjects. TCRdb reprocessed the 5' RACE reads via MiXCR and lists one record per CDR3 protein. The sample contains fewer than 90,000 distinct CDR3 sequences, over 9% of which appear only once. Germline V gene lookup returns CDR1 SGHNT and CDR2 YYREEE (reference sequence). The CDR3 spans 18 residues. V was shortened by 2 bases and J by 7 bases, with 24 bases between the two germline ends.

This sequence originates from a man aged 35 to 55 in good health. Sequencing was done on a sample of PBMCs. The genes are TRBV5-4 and TRBJ2-2; D might be TRBD2 (6 bases). CDR3 DNA: TGTGCCAGCAGCTTAGTCAGCGGGCGTCCCGGAGGTGGCGGGGAGCTGTTTTTT. It is translated as CASSLVSGRPGGGGELFF.